This T cell receptor beta chain derives from a study of T cell responses to AZD1222 COVID-19 vaccine. Study in general: Second-dose groups at about 4 or about 12 weeks were pooled.

Worth noting for this clone: The antigen remains undetermined.

Findings and caveats of the study: At baseline, just five to seven AZD1222 recipients tested seropositive. Mostly white British, mostly female donors; authors suggested clonal diversity may be underestimated.

TCRdb keeps only in-frame clones here, not all; method: immunoSEQ multiplex PCR. This sample has about 140,000 clones, with around 88% found just once. The CDR3 covers 13 residues. This chain uses TRBV1 with TRBJ1-2. TRBV1 is shown as a pseudogene. This material consisted of peripheral blood, taken on day 0 of AZD1222 vaccination. This TCR came from an adult in good health. Here the CDR3 reads CTSSRRPNYGYTF. The CDR3 nucleotides are TGCACCAGCAGCCGTCGACCAAACTATGGCTACACCTTC.